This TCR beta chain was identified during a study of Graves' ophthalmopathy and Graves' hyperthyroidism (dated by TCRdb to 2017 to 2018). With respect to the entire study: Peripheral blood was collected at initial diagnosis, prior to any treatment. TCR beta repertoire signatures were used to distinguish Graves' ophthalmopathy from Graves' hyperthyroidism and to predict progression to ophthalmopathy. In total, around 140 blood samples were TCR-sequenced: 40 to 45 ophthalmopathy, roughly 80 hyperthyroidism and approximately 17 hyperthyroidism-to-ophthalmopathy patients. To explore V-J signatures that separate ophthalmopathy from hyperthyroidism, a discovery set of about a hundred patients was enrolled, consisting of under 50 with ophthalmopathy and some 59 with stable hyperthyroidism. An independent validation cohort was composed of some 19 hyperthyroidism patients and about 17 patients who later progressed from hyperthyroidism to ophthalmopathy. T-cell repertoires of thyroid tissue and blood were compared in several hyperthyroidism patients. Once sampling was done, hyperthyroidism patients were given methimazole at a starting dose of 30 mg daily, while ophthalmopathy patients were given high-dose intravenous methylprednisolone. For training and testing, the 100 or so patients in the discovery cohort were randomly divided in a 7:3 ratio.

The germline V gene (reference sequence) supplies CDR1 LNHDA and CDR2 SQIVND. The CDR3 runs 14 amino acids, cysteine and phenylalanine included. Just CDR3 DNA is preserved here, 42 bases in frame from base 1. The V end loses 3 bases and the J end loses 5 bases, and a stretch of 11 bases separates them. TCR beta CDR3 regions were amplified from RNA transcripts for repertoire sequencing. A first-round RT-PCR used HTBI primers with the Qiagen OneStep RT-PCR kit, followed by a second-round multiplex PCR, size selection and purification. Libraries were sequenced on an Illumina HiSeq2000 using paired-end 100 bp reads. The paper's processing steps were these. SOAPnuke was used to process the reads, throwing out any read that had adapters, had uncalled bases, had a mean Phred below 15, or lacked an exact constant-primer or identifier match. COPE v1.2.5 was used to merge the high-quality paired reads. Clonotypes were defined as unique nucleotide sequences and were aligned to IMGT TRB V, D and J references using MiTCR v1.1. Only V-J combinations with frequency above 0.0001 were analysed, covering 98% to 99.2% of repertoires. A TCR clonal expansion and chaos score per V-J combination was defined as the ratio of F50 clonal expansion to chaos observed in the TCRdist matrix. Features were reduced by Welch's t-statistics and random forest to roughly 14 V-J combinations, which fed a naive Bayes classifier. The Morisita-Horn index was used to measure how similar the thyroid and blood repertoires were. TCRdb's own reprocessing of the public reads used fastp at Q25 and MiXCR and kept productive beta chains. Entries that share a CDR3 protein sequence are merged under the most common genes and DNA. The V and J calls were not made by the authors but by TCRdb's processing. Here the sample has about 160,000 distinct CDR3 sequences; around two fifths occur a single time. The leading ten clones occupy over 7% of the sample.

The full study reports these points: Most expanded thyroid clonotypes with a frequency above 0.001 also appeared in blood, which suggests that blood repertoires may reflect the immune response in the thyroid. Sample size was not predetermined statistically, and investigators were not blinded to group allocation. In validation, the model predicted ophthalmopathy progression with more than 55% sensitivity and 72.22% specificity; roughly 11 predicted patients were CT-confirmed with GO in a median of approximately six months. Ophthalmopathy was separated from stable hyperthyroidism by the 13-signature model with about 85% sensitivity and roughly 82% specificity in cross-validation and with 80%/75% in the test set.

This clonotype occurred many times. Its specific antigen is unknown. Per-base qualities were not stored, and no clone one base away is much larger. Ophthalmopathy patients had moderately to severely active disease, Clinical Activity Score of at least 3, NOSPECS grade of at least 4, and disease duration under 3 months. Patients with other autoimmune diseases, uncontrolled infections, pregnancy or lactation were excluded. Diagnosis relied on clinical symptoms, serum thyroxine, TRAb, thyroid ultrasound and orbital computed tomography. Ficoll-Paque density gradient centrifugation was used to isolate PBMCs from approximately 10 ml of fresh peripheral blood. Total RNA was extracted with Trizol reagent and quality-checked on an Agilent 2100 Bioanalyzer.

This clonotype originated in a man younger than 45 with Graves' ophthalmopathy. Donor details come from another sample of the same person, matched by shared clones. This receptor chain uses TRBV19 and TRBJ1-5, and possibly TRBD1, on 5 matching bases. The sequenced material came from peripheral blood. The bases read TGTGCCAGTAGTATGACGGGGGAACATCAGCCCCAGCATTTT. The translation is CASSMTGEHQPQHF.